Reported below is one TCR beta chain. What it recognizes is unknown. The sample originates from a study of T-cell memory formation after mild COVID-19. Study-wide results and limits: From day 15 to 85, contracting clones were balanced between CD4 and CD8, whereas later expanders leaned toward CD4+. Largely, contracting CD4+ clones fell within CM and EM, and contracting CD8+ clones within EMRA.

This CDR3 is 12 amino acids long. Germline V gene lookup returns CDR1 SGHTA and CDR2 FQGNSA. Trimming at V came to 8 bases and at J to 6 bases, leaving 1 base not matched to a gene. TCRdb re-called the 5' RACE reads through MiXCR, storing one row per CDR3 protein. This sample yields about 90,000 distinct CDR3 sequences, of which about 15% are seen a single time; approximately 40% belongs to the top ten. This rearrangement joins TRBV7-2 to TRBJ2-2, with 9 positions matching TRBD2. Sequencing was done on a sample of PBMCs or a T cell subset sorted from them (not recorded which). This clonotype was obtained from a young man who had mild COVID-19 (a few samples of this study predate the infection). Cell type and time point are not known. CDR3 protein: CASAGGPGELFF. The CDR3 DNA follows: TGTGCCAGCGCGGGGGGGCCCGGGGAGCTGTTTTTT. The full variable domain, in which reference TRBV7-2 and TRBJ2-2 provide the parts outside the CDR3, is GAGVSQSPSNKVTEKGKDVELRCDPISGHTALYWYRQSLGQGLEFLIYFQGNSAPDKSGLPSDRFSAERTGGSVSTLTIQRTQQEDSAVYLCASAGGPGELFFGEGSRLTVL.